The clone carrying this T cell receptor beta chain was detected a few times. What it recognizes is unknown. Regions amplified from RNA transcripts were the TCR beta CDR3 regions. HTBI primers were employed in a first-round RT-PCR of the TCR CDR3. MiXCR, run by TCRdb on the multiplex PCR reads, gives a single entry per CDR3 protein. The sample shows roughly 400,000 distinct CDR3 sequences, about an eighth of them seen only once. This specimen belongs to a study of T cells in Graves' hyperthyroidism and ophthalmopathy. Study-level results: Within blood appeared most thyroid clonotypes that had expanded above 0.001. The model predicted ophthalmopathy a median roughly six months before onset. Ophthalmopathy and stable hyperthyroidism were separated by a 13 V-J model.

This CDR3 comprises 17 residues. Germline values: CDR1 LNHDA, CDR2 SQIVND (reference sequence). V was clipped by 3 bases and J by 4 bases; unmatched bases: 13. The sample comprised blood. This sequence joins TRBV19 and TRBJ1-1, with 8 bases identical to TRBD1. This TCR was recovered from a man aged 50 or older with Graves' ophthalmopathy. The CDR3 DNA sequence: TGTGCCAGTAGTATGATTATCAGGGGGCGCAGGGGCACTGAAGCTTTCTTT. This encodes CASSMIIRGRRGTEAFF.